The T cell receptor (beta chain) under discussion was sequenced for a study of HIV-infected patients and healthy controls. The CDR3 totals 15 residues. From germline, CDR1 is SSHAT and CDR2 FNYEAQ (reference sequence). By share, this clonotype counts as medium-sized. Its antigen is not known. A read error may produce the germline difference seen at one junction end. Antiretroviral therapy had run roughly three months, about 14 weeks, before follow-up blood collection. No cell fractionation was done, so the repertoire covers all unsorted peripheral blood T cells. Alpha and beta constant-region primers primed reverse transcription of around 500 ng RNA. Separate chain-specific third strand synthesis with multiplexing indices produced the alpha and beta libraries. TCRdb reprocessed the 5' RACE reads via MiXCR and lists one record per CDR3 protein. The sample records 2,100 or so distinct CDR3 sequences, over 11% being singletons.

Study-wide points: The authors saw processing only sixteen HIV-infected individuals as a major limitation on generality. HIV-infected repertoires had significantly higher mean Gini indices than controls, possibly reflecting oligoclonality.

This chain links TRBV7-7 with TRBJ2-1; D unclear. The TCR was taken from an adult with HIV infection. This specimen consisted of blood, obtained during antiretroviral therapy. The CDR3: CASSFFDISYNEQFF. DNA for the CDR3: TGTGCTAGCAGCTTCTTTGACATCTCCTACAATGAGCAGTTCTTC.